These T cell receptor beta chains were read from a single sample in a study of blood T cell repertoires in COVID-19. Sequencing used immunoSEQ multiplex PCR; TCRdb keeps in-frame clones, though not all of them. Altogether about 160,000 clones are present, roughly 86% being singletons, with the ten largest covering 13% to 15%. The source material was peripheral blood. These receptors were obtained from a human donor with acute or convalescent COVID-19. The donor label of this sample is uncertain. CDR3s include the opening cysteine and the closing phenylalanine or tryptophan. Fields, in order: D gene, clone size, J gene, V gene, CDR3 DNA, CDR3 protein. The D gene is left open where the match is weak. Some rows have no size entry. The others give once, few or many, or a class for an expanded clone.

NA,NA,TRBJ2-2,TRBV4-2,TGTGCCAGCAGCCAAGAGGCTAGTCCGGGCGGGGAGCTGTTTTTT,CASSQEASPGGELFF
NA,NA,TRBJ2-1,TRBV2,TGTGCCAGCGGCGGAGGGAGCGGACGGAGCTCCTACAATGAGCAGTTCTTC,CASGGGSGRSSYNEQFF
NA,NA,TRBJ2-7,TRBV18,TGTGCCAGCTCACCAGGGGTCGACAGCTCCTACGAGCAGTACTTC,CASSPGVDSSYEQYF
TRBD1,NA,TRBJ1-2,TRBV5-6,TGTGCCAGCAGCGACCTTCAGGGGGTCGGTCGTGGCTACACCTTC,CASSDLQGVGRGYTF
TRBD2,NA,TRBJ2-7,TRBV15,TGTGCCACCAGCAGAGATGCGACTAGCGGGGCCTACGAGCAGTACTTC,CATSRDATSGAYEQYF
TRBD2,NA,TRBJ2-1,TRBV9,TGTGCCAGCAGCTCAGGCGGGGGGCGTTACAATGAGCAGTTCTTC,CASSSGGGRYNEQFF
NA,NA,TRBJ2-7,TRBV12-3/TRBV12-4,TGTGCCAGCAGTTTCGGGAGCTCCTACGAGCAGTACTTC,CASSFGSSYEQYF
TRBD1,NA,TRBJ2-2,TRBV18,TGTGCCAGCTCACCCCCGGGACAGGGGTACGTCACCGGGGAGCTGTTTTTT,CASSPPGQGYVTGELFF
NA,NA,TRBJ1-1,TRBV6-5,TGTGCCAGCAGACAGCCTGAAGCTTTCTTT,CASRQPEAFF
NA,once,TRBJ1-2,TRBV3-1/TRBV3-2,TGTGCCAGCAGCCCCCGACAGGTCCCGTCCTATGGCTACACCTTC,CASSPRQVPSYGYTF
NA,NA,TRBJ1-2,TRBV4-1,TGCGCCAGCAGCCAACCCTCAGGGGAGGGCTACACCTTC,CASSQPSGEGYTF
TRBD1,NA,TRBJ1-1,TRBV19,TGTGCCAGTAGTCTCACAGGGGGATGGATAGCTTTCTTT,CASSLTGGWIAFF
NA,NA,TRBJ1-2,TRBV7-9,TGTGCCAGCAGCTTAGGGGCCCTGGGCCGACATGGCTACACCTTC,CASSLGALGRHGYTF
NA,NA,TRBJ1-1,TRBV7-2,TGTGCCAGCAGCCACCCTAAGGGGATTCCGAACACTGAAGCTTTCTTT,CASSHPKGIPNTEAFF
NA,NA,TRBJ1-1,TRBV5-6,TGTGCCAGCAGTAAACCGGGACAAAGTATGAACACTGAAGCTTTCTTT,CASSKPGQSMNTEAFF
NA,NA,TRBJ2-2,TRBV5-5,TGTGCCAGCAGCTGGAGAGAGGAGCTGTTTTTT,CASSWREELFF
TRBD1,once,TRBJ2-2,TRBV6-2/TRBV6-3,TGTGCCAGCAGTCAAGGGGGCTCAAACACCGGGGAGCTGTTTTTT,CASSQGGSNTGELFF
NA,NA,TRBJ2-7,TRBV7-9,TGTGCCAGCAGCCGCACAACACAGGGCGGCGAGCAGTACTTC,CASSRTTQGGEQYF
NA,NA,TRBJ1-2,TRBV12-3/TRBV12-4,TGTGCCAGCAGCCCCTTTCACTATGGCTACACCTTC,CASSPFHYGYTF
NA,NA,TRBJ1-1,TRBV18,TGTGCCAGCTCACCGAGTCACACTGAAGCTTTCTTT,CASSPSHTEAFF
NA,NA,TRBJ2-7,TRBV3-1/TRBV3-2,TGTGCCAGCAGCCATCTATCGGGGTCTGGCGAGCAGTACTTC,CASSHLSGSGEQYF
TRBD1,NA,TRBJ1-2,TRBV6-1,TGTGCCAGCAGTGAAGCCGGGACAGTAGGCTACACCTTC,CASSEAGTVGYTF
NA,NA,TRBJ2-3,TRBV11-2,TGTGCCAGCAGCTTAGAGCCCCAGATGAATACGCAGTATTTT,CASSLEPQMNTQYF
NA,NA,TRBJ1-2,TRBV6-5,TGTGCCGTCTCGGGGGGCGGACCCTATGGCTACACCTTC,CAVSGGGPYGYTF
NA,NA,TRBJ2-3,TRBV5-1,TGCGCCAGCAGCCCTGAGGGGAGGTCCACAGATACGCAGTATTTT,CASSPEGRSTDTQYF
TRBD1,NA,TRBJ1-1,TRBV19,TGTGCCAGTAGTCTCTCTGGGACAGGAGAAGCTTTCTTT,CASSLSGTGEAFF
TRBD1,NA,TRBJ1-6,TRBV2,TGTGCCAGCAGTGGCCGTTACAGGGGTGCATATAATTCACCCCTCCACTTT,CASSGRYRGAYNSPLHF
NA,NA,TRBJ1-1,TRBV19,TGTGCCAGTACCGCGGACAGAGACACTGAAGCTTTCTTT,CASTADRDTEAFF
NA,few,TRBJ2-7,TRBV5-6,TGTGCCAGCAGCTTGCTAGGTTACGAGCAGTACTTC,CASSLLGYEQYF
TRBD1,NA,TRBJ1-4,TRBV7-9,TGTGCCAGCAGCTTACAGGGGGCTGCTAATGAAAAACTGTTTTTT,CASSLQGAANEKLFF
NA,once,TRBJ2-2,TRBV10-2,TGCGCCAGCAGTCTGACAGGCCGGAACACCGGGGAGCTGTTTTTT,CASSLTGRNTGELFF
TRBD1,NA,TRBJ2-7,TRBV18,TGTGCCAGCTCCCCTATCACAGGGGACGCCTACGAGCAGTACTTC,CASSPITGDAYEQYF
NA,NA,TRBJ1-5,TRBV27,TGTGCCAGCCGCCCCCGGGGGGGAGGCTATAGCAATCAGCCCCAGCATTTT,CASRPRGGGYSNQPQHF
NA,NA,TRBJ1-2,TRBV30,TGTGCCTGGAGGGGCCCCAGTGTGCAGCCTAACTATGGCTACACCTTC,CAWRGPSVQPNYGYTF
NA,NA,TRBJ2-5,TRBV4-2,TGTGCCAGCAGCCGAGTCGCCGGGACCCAGTACTTC,CASSRVAGTQYF
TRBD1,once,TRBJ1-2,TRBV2,TGTGCCAGCAGTTCCCGTAGGACAGGGACCTTCTATGGCTACACCTTC,CASSSRRTGTFYGYTF